This T cell receptor beta chain was obtained from a study of post-analysis software for immune sequencing data. The library was made from cDNA and included unique molecular identifiers. TCRdb called the PCR reads again in MiXCR, with one record for every CDR3 protein. The sample records fewer than 900,000 distinct CDR3 sequences, more than 45% being singletons. Study conclusions and caveats: About five TRBV segments (TRBV5-6, TRBV5-1 and TRBV20-1 among them) occurred more frequently in patients than in controls. Those samples that were prepared in the same batch co-clustered strongly by F measure. Controls had significantly higher normalized Chao1 diversity than multiple sclerosis patients.

With 2 bases clipped from V and 7 bases from J, the junction kept 8 bases outside the gene matches. CDR3 length: 15 amino acids. In germline, CDR1 is MNHEY, CDR2 SVGAGI. This clonotype was seen only a few times. Its target is not known. The sequence was obtained from a girl between 10 and 17 years old with multiple sclerosis. The V call is TRBV6-5, the J call TRBJ2-5; the match to TRBD1 covers 9 bases. The material sequenced was blood. The CDR3 DNA sequence: TGTGCCAGCAGTTACCGTACAGGGGGCGAAGGGACCCAGTACTTC. Translating gives CASSYRTGGEGTQYF.